The present T cell receptor beta chain was sequenced within a study of spatial heterogeneity in lung cancer. Study-wide context: A module score for T cells, taken from matched bulk RNA-seq, correlated strongly with TCR transcript counts in tumor regions. Study conclusions and caveats: Nonsynonymous mutation counts, ubiquitous and regional, were tracked by the respective counts of ubiquitous and regional expanded TCRs. Counts that tracked tumor mutation counts were those of expanded intratumoral alpha and beta TCRs.

Every TCR cDNA molecule bore a unique molecular identifier. TCRdb reprocessed the 5' RACE reads via MiXCR and lists one record per CDR3 protein. The profile shows some 16,000 distinct CDR3 sequences, roughly 7.1% of them singletons. The time point denotes: sample taken at primary tumor resection. This clonotype was recorded at least ten times. Its antigen is not known. As an off-target read in a library built for alpha chains, this beta chain has a frequency of little significance. This TCR came from a female donor with early-stage non-small cell lung cancer. The sequences come from lung tumor tissue, collected at surgery.

This CDR3 is CASSSRVDGELFF. The CDR3 coding sequence is TGTGCCAGCAGCTCCCGGGTAGACGGGGAGCTGTTTTTT. V is TRBV9 and J is TRBJ2-2; D gene ambiguous. The CDR3 covers 13 residues. CDR1 is SGDLS, CDR2 YYNGEE, per germline. V dropped 4 bases and J dropped 7 bases, with 11 bases sitting between them.